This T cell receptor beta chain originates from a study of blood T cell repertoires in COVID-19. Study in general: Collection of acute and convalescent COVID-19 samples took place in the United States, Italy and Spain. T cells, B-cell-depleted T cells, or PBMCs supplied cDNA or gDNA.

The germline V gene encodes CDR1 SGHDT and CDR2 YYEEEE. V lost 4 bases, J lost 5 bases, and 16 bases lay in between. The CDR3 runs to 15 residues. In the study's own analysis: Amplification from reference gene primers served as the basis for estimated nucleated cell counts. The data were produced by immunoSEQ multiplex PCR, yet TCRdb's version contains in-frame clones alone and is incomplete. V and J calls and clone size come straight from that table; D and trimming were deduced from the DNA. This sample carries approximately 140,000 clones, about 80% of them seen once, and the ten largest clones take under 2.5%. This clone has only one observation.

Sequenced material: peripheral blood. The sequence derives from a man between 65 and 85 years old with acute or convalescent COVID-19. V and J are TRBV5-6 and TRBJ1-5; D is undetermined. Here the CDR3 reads CASSNSVLGHQPQHF. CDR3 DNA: TGTGCCAGCAGCAATAGCGTCTTAGGGCATCAGCCCCAGCATTTT.